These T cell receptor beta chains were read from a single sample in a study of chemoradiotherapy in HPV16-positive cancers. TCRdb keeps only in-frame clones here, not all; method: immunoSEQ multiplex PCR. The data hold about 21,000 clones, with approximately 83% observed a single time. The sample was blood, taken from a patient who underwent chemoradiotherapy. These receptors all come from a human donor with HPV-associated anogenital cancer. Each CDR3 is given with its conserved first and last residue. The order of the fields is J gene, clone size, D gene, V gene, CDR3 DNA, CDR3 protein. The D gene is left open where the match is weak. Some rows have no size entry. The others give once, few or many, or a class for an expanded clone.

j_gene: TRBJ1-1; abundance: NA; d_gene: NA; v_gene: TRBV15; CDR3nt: TGTGCCACCAGCAGAGATCGGGGGAACACTGAAGCTTTCTTT; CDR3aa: CATSRDRGNTEAFF
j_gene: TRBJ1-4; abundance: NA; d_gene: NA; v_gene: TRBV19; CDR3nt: TGTGCCAGTAGTTCGACGCAGGGGCTCAAAGAAAAACTGTTTTTT; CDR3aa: CASSSTQGLKEKLFF
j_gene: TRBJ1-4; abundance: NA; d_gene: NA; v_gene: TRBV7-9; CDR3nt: TGTGCCAGCAGCTCCAAGGAGGGAATACAGGGAAAACTGTTTTTT; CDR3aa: CASSSKEGIQGKLFF
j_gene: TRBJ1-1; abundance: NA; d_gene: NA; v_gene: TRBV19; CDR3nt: TGTGCCAGTGCTTCCGGGACAAGGAACACTGAAGCTTTCTTT; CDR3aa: CASASGTRNTEAFF
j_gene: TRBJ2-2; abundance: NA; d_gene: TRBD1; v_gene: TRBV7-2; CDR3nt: TGTGCCAGCAGCAAACAGGGGGTAGGAACCGGGGAGCTGTTTTTT; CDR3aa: CASSKQGVGTGELFF
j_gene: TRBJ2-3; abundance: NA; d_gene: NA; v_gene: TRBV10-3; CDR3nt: TGTGCCATCGCGAGGGGGAAACAGGGAGGAGATACGCAGTATTTT; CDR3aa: CAIARGKQGGDTQYF
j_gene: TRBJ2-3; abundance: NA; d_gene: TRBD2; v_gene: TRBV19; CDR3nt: TGTGCCAGTAGTATCGGTAGCGGGAGTACAGATACGCAGTATTTT; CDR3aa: CASSIGSGSTDTQYF
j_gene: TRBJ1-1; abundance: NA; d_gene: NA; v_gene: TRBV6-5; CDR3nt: TGTGCCAGCAGTTACAGGGGGACCACTGAAGCTTTCTTT; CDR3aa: CASSYRGTTEAFF
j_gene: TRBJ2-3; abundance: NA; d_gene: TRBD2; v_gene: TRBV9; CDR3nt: TGTGCCAGCAGCGTAGTCCTAGCGGGAGGGGCCGATACGCAGTATTTT; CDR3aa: CASSVVLAGGADTQYF
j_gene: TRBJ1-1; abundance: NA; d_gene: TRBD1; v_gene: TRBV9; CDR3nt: TGTGCCAGCAGCGTAGAGGCAGGGGGATTTGGTTGGACTGAAGCTTTCTTT; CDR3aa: CASSVEAGGFGWTEAFF
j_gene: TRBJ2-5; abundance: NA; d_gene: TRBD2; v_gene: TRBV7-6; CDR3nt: TGTGCCAGCAGCTTATCTGAGCTAGCGGGAGTTCAGTACTTC; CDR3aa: CASSLSELAGVQYF
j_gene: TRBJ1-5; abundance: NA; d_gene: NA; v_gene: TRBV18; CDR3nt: TGTGCCAGCTCACCAGGGGCAAGGGATCAGCCCCAGCATTTT; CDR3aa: CASSPGARDQPQHF
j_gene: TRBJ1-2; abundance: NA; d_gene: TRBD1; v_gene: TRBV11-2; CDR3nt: TGTGCCAGCAGCTTGGAGTTCGGGACAGTAAATGGCTACACCTTC; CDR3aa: CASSLEFGTVNGYTF
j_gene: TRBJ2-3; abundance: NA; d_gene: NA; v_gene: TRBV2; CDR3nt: TGTGCCAGCACCTGGGGGACAGATACGCAGTATTTT; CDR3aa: CASTWGTDTQYF
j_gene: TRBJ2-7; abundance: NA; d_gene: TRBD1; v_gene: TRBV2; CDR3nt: TGTGCCAGCAGTTCTCGGACAGGGGCAAGCTCCTACGAGCAGTACTTC; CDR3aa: CASSSRTGASSYEQYF
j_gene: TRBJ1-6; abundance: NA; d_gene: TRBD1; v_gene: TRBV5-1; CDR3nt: TGCGCCAGCAGCTTGGACGGTAACAGGGGGCCCAATTATAATTCACCCCTCCACTTT; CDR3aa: CASSLDGNRGPNYNSPLHF
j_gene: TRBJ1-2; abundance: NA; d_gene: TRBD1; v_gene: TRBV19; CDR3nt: TGTGCCAGTAGTTCCGGGACAGGCAATAAGGCTAACTATGGCTACACCTTC; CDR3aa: CASSSGTGNKANYGYTF
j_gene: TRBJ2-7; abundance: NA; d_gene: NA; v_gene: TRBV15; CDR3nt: TGTGCCACCAGCGACCGAGGGGCCTACGAGCAGTACTTC; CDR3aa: CATSDRGAYEQYF
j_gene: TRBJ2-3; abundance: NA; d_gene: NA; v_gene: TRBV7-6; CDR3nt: TGTGCCAGCAGCCCCCCCACAAGGAGAGACACAGATACGCAGTATTTT; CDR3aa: CASSPPTRRDTDTQYF
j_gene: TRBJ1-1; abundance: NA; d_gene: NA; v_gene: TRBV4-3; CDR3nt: TGCGCCAGCAGCCAAAGGGGGGGGGCTGAAGCTTTCTTT; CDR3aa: CASSQRGGAEAFF
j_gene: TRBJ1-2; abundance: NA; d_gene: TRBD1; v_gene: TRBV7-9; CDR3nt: TGTGCCAGCAGCTCCGGGACAGGGGTCGGCTATGGCTACACCTTC; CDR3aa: CASSSGTGVGYGYTF
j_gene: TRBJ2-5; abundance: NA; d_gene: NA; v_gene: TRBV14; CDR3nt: TGTGCCAGCAGCCAAGATCTGTCGGGGAACCAGTACTTC; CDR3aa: CASSQDLSGNQYF
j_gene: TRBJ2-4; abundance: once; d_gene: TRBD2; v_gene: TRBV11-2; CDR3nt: TGTGCCAGCAGCTTAGGCGGGGGGGTAGCCAAAAACATTCAGTACTTC; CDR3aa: CASSLGGGVAKNIQYF
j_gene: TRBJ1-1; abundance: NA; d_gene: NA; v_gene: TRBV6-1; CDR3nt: TGTGCCAGCCGAGGACGGGTGGCTTTCTTT; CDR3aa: CASRGRVAFF
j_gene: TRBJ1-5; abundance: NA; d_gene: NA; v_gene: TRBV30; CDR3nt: TGTGCCTGGTCGAAAGGGGGTGGACAGCCCCAGCATTTT; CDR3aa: CAWSKGGGQPQHF
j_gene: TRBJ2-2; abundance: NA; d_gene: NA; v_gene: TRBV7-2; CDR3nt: TGTGCCAGCAGCTTATTCGCCGGGGAGCTGTTTTTT; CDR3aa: CASSLFAGELFF
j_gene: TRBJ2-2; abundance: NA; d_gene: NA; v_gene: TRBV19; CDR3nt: TGTGCCAGTAGAAAAACAGAGAACACCGGGGAGCTGTTTTTT; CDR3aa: CASRKTENTGELFF
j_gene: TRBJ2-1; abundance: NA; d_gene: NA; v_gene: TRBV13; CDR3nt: TGTGCCAGCAGCTTAATCGCCTCTGCGAATGAGCAGTTCTTC; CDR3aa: CASSLIASANEQFF
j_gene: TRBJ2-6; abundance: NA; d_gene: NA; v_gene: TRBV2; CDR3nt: TGTGCCAGCAGTGCGGGACCGCGAAACTCTGGGGCCAACATCCTGACTTTC; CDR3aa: CASSAGPRNSGANILTF
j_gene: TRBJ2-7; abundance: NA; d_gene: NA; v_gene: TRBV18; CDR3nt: TGTGCCAGCTCACCACCCGGGTCTCCCTACGAGCAGTACTTC; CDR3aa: CASSPPGSPYEQYF
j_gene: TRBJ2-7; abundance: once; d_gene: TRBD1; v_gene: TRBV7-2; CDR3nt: TGTGCCAGCAGCTTACTAACAGGGGGCGGAGAGCAGTACTTC; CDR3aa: CASSLLTGGGEQYF
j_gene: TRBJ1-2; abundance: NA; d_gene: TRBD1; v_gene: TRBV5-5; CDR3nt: TGTGCCAGCGGGACAGGCGCGTATGGCTACACCTTC; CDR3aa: CASGTGAYGYTF
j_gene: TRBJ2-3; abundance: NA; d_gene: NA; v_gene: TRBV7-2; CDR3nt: TGTGCCAGCAGCCCCTCGGTTTTTCCCGGGGATACGCAGTATTTT; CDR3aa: CASSPSVFPGDTQYF
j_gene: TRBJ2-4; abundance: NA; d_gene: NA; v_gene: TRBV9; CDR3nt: TGTGCCAGCAGCGCCGCCGGCGGGATAGGAAACATTCAGTACTTC; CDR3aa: CASSAAGGIGNIQYF
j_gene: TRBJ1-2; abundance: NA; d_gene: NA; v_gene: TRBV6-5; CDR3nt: TGTGCCAGCAGTTACTCGACCCCTCGTAGTGGGGGCTACACCTTC; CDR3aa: CASSYSTPRSGGYTF
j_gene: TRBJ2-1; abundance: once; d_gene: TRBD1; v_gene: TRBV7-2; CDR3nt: TGTGCCAGCAACAGGGGATATTACAATGAGCAGTTCTTC; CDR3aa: CASNRGYYNEQFF
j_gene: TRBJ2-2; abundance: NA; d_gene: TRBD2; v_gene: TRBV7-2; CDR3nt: TGTGCCAGCAGCCCCGGACGGGAGGGCGGGGAGCTGTTTTTT; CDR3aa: CASSPGREGGELFF
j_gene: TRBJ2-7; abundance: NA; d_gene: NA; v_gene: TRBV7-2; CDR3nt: TGTGCCAGCACCAGCTCCTACGAGCAGTACTTC; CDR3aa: CASTSSYEQYF
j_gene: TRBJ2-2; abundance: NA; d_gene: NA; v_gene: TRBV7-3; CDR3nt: TGTGCCAGCAGCTTAACGGGGGGCGCAAACACCGGGGAGCTGTTTTTT; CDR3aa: CASSLTGGANTGELFF
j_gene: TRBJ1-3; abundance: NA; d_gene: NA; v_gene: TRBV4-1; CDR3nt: TGCGCCAGCAGCCAAGGCAACTCTGGAAACACCATATATTTT; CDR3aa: CASSQGNSGNTIYF
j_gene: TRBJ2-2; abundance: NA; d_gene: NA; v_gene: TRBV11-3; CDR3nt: TGTGCCAGCAGCCCGTCGTGGGGGGCGACGACCGGGGAGCTGTTTTTT; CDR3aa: CASSPSWGATTGELFF
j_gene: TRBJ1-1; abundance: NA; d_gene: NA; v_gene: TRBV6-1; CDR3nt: TGTGCCAGCGGGTTGGGGGTTTACACTGAAGCTTTCTTT; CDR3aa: CASGLGVYTEAFF
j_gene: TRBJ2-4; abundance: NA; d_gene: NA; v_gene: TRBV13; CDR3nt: TGTGCCAGCAGCTTAGTAGGGGGGGCCGACGACATTCAGTACTTC; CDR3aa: CASSLVGGADDIQYF
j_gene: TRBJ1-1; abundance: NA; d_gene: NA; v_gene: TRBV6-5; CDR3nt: TGTGCCAGCAGTTACTCGGGGGCGATGAACACTGAAGCTTTCTTT; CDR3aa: CASSYSGAMNTEAFF
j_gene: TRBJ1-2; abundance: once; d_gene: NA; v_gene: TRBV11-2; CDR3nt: TGTGCCAGCAGACGGGACAACAACTATGGCTACACCTTC; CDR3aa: CASRRDNNYGYTF
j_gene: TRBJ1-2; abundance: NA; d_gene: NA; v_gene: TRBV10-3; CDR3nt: TGTGCCATCAGTGTCAGGGGAGATGGCTACACCTTC; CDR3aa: CAISVRGDGYTF
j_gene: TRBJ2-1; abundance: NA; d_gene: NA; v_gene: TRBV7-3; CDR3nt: TGTGCCAGCAGCTTAACGGGTGGAAATGAGCAGTTCTTC; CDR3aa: CASSLTGGNEQFF
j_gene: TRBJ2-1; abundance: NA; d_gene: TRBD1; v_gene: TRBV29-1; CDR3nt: TGCAGCGGCGAGCCAAGGACAGGCCCTGTGGATGAGCAGTTCTTC; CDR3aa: CSGEPRTGPVDEQFF
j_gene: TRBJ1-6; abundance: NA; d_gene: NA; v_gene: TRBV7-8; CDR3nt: TGTGCCAGCAGCTTCATCCACCCGACAGGCGGAAGGAATTCACCCCTCCACTTT; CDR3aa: CASSFIHPTGGRNSPLHF
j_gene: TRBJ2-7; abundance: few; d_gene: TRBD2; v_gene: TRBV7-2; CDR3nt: TGTGCCAGCAGCTTTGCTAGCGGGGGACCCTCGGAGCAGTACTTC; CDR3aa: CASSFASGGPSEQYF
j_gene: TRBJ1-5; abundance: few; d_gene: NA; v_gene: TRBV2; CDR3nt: TGTGCCAGCAGTCCCGGGGGCTCTCAGCCCCAGCATTTT; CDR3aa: CASSPGGSQPQHF
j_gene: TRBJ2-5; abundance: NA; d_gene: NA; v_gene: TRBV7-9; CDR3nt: TGTGCCAGCAGCTTAGAAACAGACCAAGAGACCCAGTACTTC; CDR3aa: CASSLETDQETQYF
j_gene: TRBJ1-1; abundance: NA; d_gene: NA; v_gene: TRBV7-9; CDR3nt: TGTGCCAGCAGCTTAGAGGGACGGCTGAACACTGAAGCTTTCTTT; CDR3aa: CASSLEGRLNTEAFF